This TCR beta chain was identified in a study of cytomegalovirus exposure and HLA in healthy donors. Study information: Roughly 89 million unique TCR sequences came from HLA-typed donors in an early release. In terms of ancestry, the Caucasian-associated cluster contained about 81% of the approximately 380 genotyped donors.

The PCR ran on 60 Vbeta and 13 Jbeta primers. TCRdb keeps only in-frame clones here, not all; method: immunoSEQ multiplex PCR. The repertoire holds 150,000 to 250,000 clones, with 82% as singletons. This clone was recorded a few times. At one of its ends the junction is not consistent with the germline gene, which may arise from a read error. Germline lookup yields CDR1 MNHNS and CDR2 SASEGT. CDR3 size: 10 residues. While unrecorded immune exposures were likely, the donors were nominally healthy when sampled. The chain carries TRBV6-1 and TRBJ1-3; unclear D gene. This clonotype originated in a boy between 2 and 10 years old in good health and CMV-seronegative. Input material: PBMCs. CDR3 amino acids: CASSEYVCIF. The DNA of the CDR3 is TGTGCCAGCAGTGAATATGTCTGTATTTTT.